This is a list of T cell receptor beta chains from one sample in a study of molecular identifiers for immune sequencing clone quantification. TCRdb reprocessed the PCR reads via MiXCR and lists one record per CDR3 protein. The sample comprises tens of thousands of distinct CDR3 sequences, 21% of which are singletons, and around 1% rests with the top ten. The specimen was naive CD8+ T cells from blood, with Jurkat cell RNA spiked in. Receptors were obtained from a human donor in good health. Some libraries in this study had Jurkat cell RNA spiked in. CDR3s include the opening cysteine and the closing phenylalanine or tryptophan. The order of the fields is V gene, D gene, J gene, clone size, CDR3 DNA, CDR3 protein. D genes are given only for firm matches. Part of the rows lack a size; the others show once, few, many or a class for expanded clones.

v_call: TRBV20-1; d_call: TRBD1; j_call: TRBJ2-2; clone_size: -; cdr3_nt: TGCAGTGCTCGCACAGGGGGCGTTAAGAACACCGGGGAGCTGTTTTTT; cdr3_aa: CSARTGGVKNTGELFF
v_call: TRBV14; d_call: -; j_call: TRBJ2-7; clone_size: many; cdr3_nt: TGTGCCAGCAGCCAAGGTCGCGCCCCCATTGGCGAGCAGTACTTC; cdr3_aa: CASSQGRAPIGEQYF
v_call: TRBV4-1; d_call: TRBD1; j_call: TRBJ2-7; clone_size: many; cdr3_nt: TGCGCCAGCAGCCAAAAAATGGGACAGGGTTACGAGCAGTACTTC; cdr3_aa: CASSQKMGQGYEQYF
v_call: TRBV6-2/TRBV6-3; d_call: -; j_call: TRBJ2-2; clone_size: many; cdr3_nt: TGTGCCAGCAGCCAAGGCGTCACCACCGGGGAGCTGTTTTTT; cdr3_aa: CASSQGVTTGELFF
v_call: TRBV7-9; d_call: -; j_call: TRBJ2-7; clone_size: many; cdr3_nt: TGTGCCAGCAGCCCTCCCGGGGGTACCTACGAGCAGTACTTC; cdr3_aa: CASSPPGGTYEQYF
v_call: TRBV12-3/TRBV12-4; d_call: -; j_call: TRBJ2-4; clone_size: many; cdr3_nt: TGTGCCAGCAGTTTAGGGGCTCGGCGTGACATTCAGTACTTC; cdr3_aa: CASSLGARRDIQYF
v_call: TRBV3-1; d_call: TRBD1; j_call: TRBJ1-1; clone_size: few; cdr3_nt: TGTGCCAGCAGCACATGGACAGGGTACAACACTGAAGCTTTCTTT; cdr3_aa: CASSTWTGYNTEAFF
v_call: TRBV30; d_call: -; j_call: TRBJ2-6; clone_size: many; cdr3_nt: TGTGCCTGGAGTGTCCCCGGGGCCAACGTCCTGACTTTC; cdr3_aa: CAWSVPGANVLTF
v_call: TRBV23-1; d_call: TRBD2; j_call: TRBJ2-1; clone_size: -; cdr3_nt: TGCGCCAGCAGTCCCCCCAGAGGACTAGCGGGAGTAAGCAATGAGCAGTTCTTC; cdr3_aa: CASSPPRGLAGVSNEQFF
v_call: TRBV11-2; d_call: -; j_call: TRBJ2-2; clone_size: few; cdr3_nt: TGTGCCAGCAGCTTATTTCCGCAGGGACGGGCCGGGGAGCTGTTTTTT; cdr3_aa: CASSLFPQGRAGELFF
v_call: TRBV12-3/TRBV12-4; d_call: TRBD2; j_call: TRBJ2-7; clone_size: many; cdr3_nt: TGTGCCAGCAGTTTAGCCGGGGGGACCGAGCAGTACTTC; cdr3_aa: CASSLAGGTEQYF
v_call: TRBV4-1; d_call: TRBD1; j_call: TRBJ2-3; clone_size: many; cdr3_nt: TGCGCCAGCAGCCAGGCAAACAGGGGAGCAGATACGCAGTATTTT; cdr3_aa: CASSQANRGADTQYF
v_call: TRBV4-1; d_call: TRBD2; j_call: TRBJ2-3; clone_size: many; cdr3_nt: TGCGCCAGCAGCCTCCTAATAGCGGGCGGACCCACAGATACGCAGTATTTT; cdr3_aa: CASSLLIAGGPTDTQYF
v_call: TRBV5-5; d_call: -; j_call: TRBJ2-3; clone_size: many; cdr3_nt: TGTGCCAGCAGCCCCACGGTCACAGATACGCAGTATTTT; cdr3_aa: CASSPTVTDTQYF
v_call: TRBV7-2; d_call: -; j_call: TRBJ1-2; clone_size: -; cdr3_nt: TGTGCCAGCGGCTTACTCAGTAACTATGGCTACACCTTC; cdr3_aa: CASGLLSNYGYTF
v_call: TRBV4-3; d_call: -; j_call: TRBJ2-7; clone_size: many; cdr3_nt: TGCGCCAGCAGCCCCTCGTTGGGTTCCTCCTACGAGCAGTACTTC; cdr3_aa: CASSPSLGSSYEQYF
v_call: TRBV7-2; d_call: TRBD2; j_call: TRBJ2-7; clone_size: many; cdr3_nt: TGTGCCAGCAGCCCCGATTTGGGACTAGCTGCGCCCGAGCAGTACTTC; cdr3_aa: CASSPDLGLAAPEQYF
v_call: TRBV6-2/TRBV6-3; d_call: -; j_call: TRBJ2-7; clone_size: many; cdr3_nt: TGTGCCAGCAGTCTCAGAGCCCTGGATCTACCCTACGAGCAGTACTTC; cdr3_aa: CASSLRALDLPYEQYF